The 10 T cell receptor beta chains presented below share a single source sample, sequenced in a study of shared clonotypes between healthy human individuals. TCRdb's table, derived via immunoSEQ multiplex PCR, lists solely in-frame clones and lacks some. The sample lists approximately 640,000 clones; 90% were seen once. What was sequenced was memory CD8+ T cells from PBMCs. Subset reported: CD45RO+ cells pooled with CCR7-negative TemRA cells. The source of these receptors is a man in his late teens or twenties in good health. Some clones in this sample may be carry-over from other donors' samples.

The chain uses TRBV6-6 and TRBJ1-4; D ambiguous. The CDR3 is made up of 15 amino acids. Germline V gene lookup returns CDR1 MNHNY and CDR2 SVGAGI (reference sequence). V was shortened by 5 bases and J by 8 bases, with 18 bases between the two germline ends. DNA of the CDR3: TGTGCCAGCAGTCCCTACAAGGTGGGGTTAGAAAAACTGTTTTTT. Translated, it gives CASSPYKVGLEKLFF.

The chain recombines TRBV12-5 with TRBJ1-3; D gene unclear. Trimming pared 7 bases from V and 0 bases from J, leaving 13 bases between. The CDR3 length is 15 residues. The germline V gene has CDR1 LGHNT and CDR2 FRNRAP. The CDR3 DNA follows: TGTGCTAGTGCCCCGACTGATAACTCTGGAAACACCATATATTTT. It translates to CASAPTDNSGNTIYF.

The chain employs TRBV2 and TRBJ2-3, with D maybe TRBD2 (5 bases). From germline, CDR1 is SNHLY and CDR2 FYNNEI. The ends were cut back, 1 base at V and 3 bases at J, with 11 bases in the middle. This CDR3 has 15 amino acids. This CDR3 reads CASSEVQRLTDTQYF. The CDR3 DNA follows: TGTGCCAGCAGTGAAGTACAGCGGCTTACAGATACGCAGTATTTT.

V and J are TRBV14 and TRBJ2-2; 8 nucleotides match TRBD2. This CDR3 has 14 amino acids. Germline V gene sequence: CDR1 SGHDN, CDR2 FVKESK. Trimming removed 5 bases from V and 4 bases from J; junction bases left unmatched: 3. This CDR3 reads CASSWTSSTGELFF. CDR3 coding DNA: TGTGCCAGCAGCTGGACTAGCAGCACCGGGGAGCTGTTTTTT.

The J gene is TRBJ1-1, the V gene TRBV6-5; tentative D call: TRBD1 (6 bases). Trimming removed 2 bases at V and 1 base at J, with 11 bases between. There are 15 residues in the CDR3. CDR1 is MNHEY, CDR2 SVGAGI, per germline. The CDR3 protein is CASSYGGGANTEAFF. CDR3 bases: TGTGCCAGCAGTTACGGCGGGGGCGCGAACACTGAAGCTTTCTTT.

Here the CDR3 DNA reads TGTGCCAGCAGCCCCGGGCAGCGGGAGGGCCGCTACGAGCAGTACTTC. It is translated as CASSPGQREGRYEQYF. This chain links TRBV7-8 with TRBJ2-7; TRBD2 matches 10 bases. With 5 bases clipped from V and 3 bases from J, the junction kept 10 bases outside the gene matches. Germline lookup yields CDR1 SGHVS and CDR2 FQNEAQ. The CDR3 contains 16 residues.

The chain combines TRBV27 with TRBJ1-1; 7 bases line up with TRBD1. Per the germline V gene, CDR1 is MNHEY and CDR2 is SMNVEV (reference sequence). The CDR3 is 15 residues long. V lost 0 bases to trimming and J lost 6 bases; unmatched junction nucleotides: 7. CDR3 nucleotides: TGTGCCAGCAGTTTATCCCCCGGGACAGTCGCTGAAGCTTTCTTT. As protein: CASSLSPGTVAEAFF.

The rearrangement links TRBV9 to TRBJ2-3; TRBD1 is a possible D gene (5 bases). Trimming left V 3 bases short and J 0 bases short, with 11 bases between. Germline CDR1 is SGDLS and CDR2 is YYNGEE. The CDR3 loop spans 15 amino acids. The CDR3 spells CASSAGQTSTDTQYF. The CDR3 DNA is TGTGCCAGCAGCGCCGGACAAACCAGCACAGATACGCAGTATTTT. Full variable domain (missing parts from reference TRBV9 and TRBJ2-3): DSGVTQTPKHLITATGQRVTLRCSPRSGDLSVYWYQQSLDQGLQFLIQYYNGEERAKGNILERFSAQQFPDLHSELNLSSLELGDSALYFCASSAGQTSTDTQYFGPGTRLTVL.

This rearrangement joins TRBV19 to TRBJ1-2, with a tentative D call TRBD1 (5 bases). From germline, CDR1 is LNHDA and CDR2 SQIVND (reference sequence). Trimming shortened V by 3 bases and J by 4 bases, and 15 bases separated the two germline ends. The CDR3 runs 15 residues. The CDR3 bases are TGTGCCAGTAGTATTAATTTTCAGGGAGCCTATGGCTACACCTTC. Encoded protein: CASSINFQGAYGYTF.

This clone was seen at least ten times. This chain links TRBV6-1 with TRBJ2-5; D remains ambiguous. V shed 7 bases and J shed 5 bases, with 20 bases lying between them. The CDR3 sequence is 15 residues long. Germline V gene sequence: CDR1 MNHNS, CDR2 SASEGT. The CDR3 DNA follows: TGTGCCAGCACAGAGGACCCGTCCCACTGGGAGACCCAGTACTTC. Protein: CASTEDPSHWETQYF.